Listed below are T cell receptor beta chains from one sample, sequenced in a study of spatial heterogeneity in lung cancer. MiXCR, run by TCRdb on the 5' RACE reads, gives a single entry per CDR3 protein. There are around 5,000 distinct CDR3 sequences in the sample; 29% occur only once, and more than 25% lies in the top ten. This specimen consisted of lung tumor tissue, obtained at surgery. The receptors stem from a female donor with early-stage non-small cell lung cancer. Both conserved end residues are part of each CDR3. D genes are given only for firm matches. The size of a clone is reported for some rows only, either as once, few or many, or as a class for expanded clones.

NA TRBJ1-3 TRBV6-5 NA TGTGCCAGCAGTCATCGTAGGACGGGATCTTCTGGAAACACCATATATTTT CASSHRRTGSSGNTIYF
NA TRBJ1-1 TRBV20-1 medium-sized TGCAGTGCTAGAGACAGGGTGATTTACACTGAAGCTTTCTTT CSARDRVIYTEAFF
NA TRBJ2-5 TRBV7-2 NA TGTGCCAGCAGCTCCCGTTGGGGAGGGGGGCAAGAGACCCAGTACTTC CASSSRWGGGQETQYF
NA TRBJ2-5 TRBV6-5 many TGTGCCAGCAGTTACTGGTACCAAGAGACCCAGTACTTC CASSYWYQETQYF
NA TRBJ2-5 TRBV7-3 NA TGTGCCAGCAGTCCAGGGAGACAAGAGACCCAGTACTTC CASSPGRQETQYF
NA TRBJ1-1 TRBV5-1 medium-sized TGCGCCAGCAGCTTGGCCATTTCCAATGCGGGACGGAACACTGAAGCTTTCTTT CASSLAISNAGRNTEAFF
TRBD2 TRBJ2-2 TRBV4-3 medium-sized TGCGCCAGCAGCCTTACCGGGACTAGCGGGGGGGCTTCTGGGGAGCTGTTTTTT CASSLTGTSGGASGELFF
NA TRBJ1-1 TRBV6-2/TRBV6-3 medium-sized TGTGCCAGCAGTAAAAGGAACACTGAAGCTTTCTTT CASSKRNTEAFF
NA TRBJ2-3 TRBV5-1 many TGCGCCAGCAGAGGGGCCCGCACAGATACGCAGTATTTT CASRGARTDTQYF
TRBD2 TRBJ2-1 TRBV7-2 many TGTGCCAGCAGCGAGCGGGCGGGGGGGCTGAATGAGCAGTTCTTC CASSERAGGLNEQFF
NA TRBJ1-6 TRBV5-6 NA TGTGCCAGCAGCTTGTTTGACGGGATTTACACCCTCCACTTT CASSLFDGIYTLHF
TRBD2 TRBJ2-2 TRBV6-5 NA TGTGCCAGCAGTAAGGGACTAGCGGGATCCCTGGCCGGGGAGCTGTTTTTT CASSKGLAGSLAGELFF
NA TRBJ2-2 TRBV9 medium-sized TGTGCCAGCAGCGGCGGGAACACCGGGGAGCTGTTTTTT CASSGGNTGELFF
NA TRBJ1-4 TRBV28 NA TGTGCCAGCAGTTTACCGGCAACTAATAAAAAACTGTTTTTT CASSLPATNKKLFF
TRBD1 TRBJ1-6 TRBV7-7 medium-sized TGTGCCAGCAGCTTAGGGGACAGGAATTCACCCCTCCACTTT CASSLGDRNSPLHF
NA TRBJ2-7 TRBV6-1 medium-sized TGTGCCAGCAAATATGGGCAGGGTAACGACGAGCAGTACTTC CASKYGQGNDEQYF
NA TRBJ2-5 TRBV27 medium-sized TGTGCCAGCAGCCGCGACCCACGGGAGACCCAGTACTTC CASSRDPRETQYF
NA TRBJ1-6 TRBV18 medium-sized TGTGCCAGCTCACGAGGGACGGTCAATTCACCCCTCCACTTT CASSRGTVNSPLHF
NA TRBJ1-1 TRBV7-2 NA TGTGCCAGCAGCTCTGGTGGGCCGAACACTGAAGCTTTCTTT CASSSGGPNTEAFF
NA TRBJ1-1 TRBV5-1 NA TGCGCCAGCAGCTTGGGACCGGCCAACACTGAAGCTTTCTTT CASSLGPANTEAFF
TRBD2 TRBJ2-5 TRBV5-1 many TGCGCCAGCAGCCCGGGTGGGCGAGCGGGGGGACAAGAGACCCAGTACTTC CASSPGGRAGGQETQYF